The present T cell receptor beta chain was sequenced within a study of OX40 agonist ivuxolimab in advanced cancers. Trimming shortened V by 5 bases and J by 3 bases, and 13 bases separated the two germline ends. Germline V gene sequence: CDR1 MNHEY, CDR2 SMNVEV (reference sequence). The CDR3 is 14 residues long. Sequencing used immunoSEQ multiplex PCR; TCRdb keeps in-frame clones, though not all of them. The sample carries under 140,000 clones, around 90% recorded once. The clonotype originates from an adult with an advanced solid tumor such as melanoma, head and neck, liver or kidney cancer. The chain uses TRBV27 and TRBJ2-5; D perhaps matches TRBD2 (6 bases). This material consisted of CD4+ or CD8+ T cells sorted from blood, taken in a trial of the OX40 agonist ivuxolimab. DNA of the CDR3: TGTGCCAGCAGTCCCCCAGGAGGGAAAGAGACCCAGTACTTC. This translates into CASSPPGGKETQYF.